The clone carrying this T cell receptor (beta chain) was picked up a small number of times. This CDR3 has 12 residues. Germline values: CDR1 KGHSY, CDR2 FQNENV. The V gene lost 4 bases and the J gene lost 3 bases, with 6 bases spanning the gap. This table comes from immunoSEQ multiplex PCR, and its TCRdb copy is limited to in-frame clones, with some not included. The data contain about 45,000 clones, roughly 80% of them singletons. This record belongs to a study of OX40 agonist ivuxolimab in advanced cancers. At the level of the study: Enrollees could have had prior anti-PD-1, anti-PD-L1 or anti-CTLA-4 therapy, which more than 30% had received.

The source was CD4+ or CD8+ T cells sorted from blood, collected in a trial of the OX40 agonist ivuxolimab. The chain employs TRBV16 and TRBJ1-1; D unresolved. The sequence was obtained from an adult with an advanced solid tumor such as melanoma, head and neck, liver or kidney cancer. CDR3 DNA: TGTGCCAGCAGCCGAGGCTACACTGAAGCTTTCTTT. Translated: CASSRGYTEAFF.